A selection of T cell receptor beta chains follows, all from one sample in a study of Graves' ophthalmopathy and Graves' hyperthyroidism. TCRdb fed the multiplex PCR reads into MiXCR, producing one record per CDR3 protein. The sample lists approximately 700,000 distinct CDR3 sequences, about 41% occurring once. The sample consisted of peripheral blood. All receptors come from an adult man with Graves' ophthalmopathy. The CDR3 runs from the conserved cysteine through the conserved F or W. A D gene is named only where the DNA matches it firmly. Only some rows state a clone size, as once, few, many or a class for expanded clones.

J gene | clone size | V gene | D gene | CDR3 protein | CDR3 DNA
TRBJ1-1 | many | TRBV2 | TRBD1 | CASSELRDRGLDTEAFF | TGTGCCAGCAGTGAGTTAAGGGACAGGGGGCTCGACACTGAAGCTTTCTTT
TRBJ1-5 | . | TRBV7-2 | TRBD1 | CASSGQGSQPQHF | TGTGCCAGCAGCGGACAGGGATCCCAGCCCCAGCATTTT
TRBJ2-7 | . | TRBV10-3 | TRBD1 | CAIPDRGTSEQYF | TGTGCCATCCCCGACAGGGGGACTTCCGAGCAGTACTTC
TRBJ1-2 | many | TRBV20-1 | . | CSARAGNSYGYTF | TGCAGTGCTAGGGCCGGGAATAGCTATGGCTACACCTTC
TRBJ1-5 | many | TRBV24-1 | . | CATSPGFNQPQHF | TGTGCCACCTCCCCGGGATTCAATCAGCCCCAGCATTTT
TRBJ1-4 | . | TRBV10-3 | TRBD1 | CASSRTGVVNEKLFF | TGTGCCAGCAGTCGGACAGGCGTCGTTAATGAAAAACTGTTTTTT
TRBJ1-4 | many | TRBV7-2 | . | CASSPRGTSEKLFF | TGTGCCAGCAGCCCCCGGGGGACTTCAGAAAAACTGTTTTTT
TRBJ2-2 | few | TRBV14 | TRBD2 | CASSQGLASGREKTGELFF | TGTGCCAGCAGCCAAGGGTTAGCTAGCGGGAGAGAGAAGACCGGGGAGCTGTTTTTT
TRBJ2-2 | many | TRBV2 | TRBD2 | CATIALAANTGELFF | TGTGCCACAATAGCCCTAGCGGCGAACACCGGGGAGCTGTTTTTT
TRBJ2-7 | . | TRBV12-5 | . | CASGIGTYYEQYF | TGTGCTAGTGGTATCGGGACATACTACGAGCAGTACTTC
TRBJ2-7 | few | TRBV10-3 | TRBD1 | CAIRDRTYEQYF | TGTGCCATCCGGGACAGGACCTACGAGCAGTACTTC